This T cell receptor beta chain was profiled in a study of blood T cell repertoires in COVID-19. Germline values: CDR1 MNHNS, CDR2 SASEGT. V gave up 4 bases and J gave up 4 bases, with 20 bases separating them. The CDR3 length is 16 residues. Only in-frame clones appear in the TCRdb table, and some are missing; sequencing was by immunoSEQ multiplex PCR. The sample records approximately 240,000 clones, approximately 84% being singletons. The clonotype comes from a man aged 50-60 years with acute or convalescent COVID-19. Sequencing input: peripheral blood. V is TRBV6-1 and J is TRBJ2-7, with D possibly being TRBD2 (6 bases). CDR3 sequence reads: CASSGGVRAREYEQYF. The DNA of the CDR3 is TGTGCCAGCAGTGGGGGGGTGCGGGCCCGCGAATACGAGCAGTACTTC.